This TCR beta chain was sequenced in a study of cytomegalovirus exposure and HLA in healthy donors (dated by TCRdb to 2016 to 2017). The study in broad terms: An earlier analysis of roughly 610 of the donors reported 276 Gb of sequence data and 95 million to 130 million unique TCR beta sequences obtained from about 180 million T cells. An early release that covered fewer than 750 HLA-typed donors contained approximately 300 gigabases of sequencing data and roughly 84 million unique TCR sequences. Of the roughly 410 genotyped donors, roughly 76% were placed in the genetic ancestry cluster associated with self-reported Caucasian donors. The study aimed to test whether cataloging public T cell receptors could reveal signatures of past pathogen exposure. The T cell repertoires of under 700 subjects were profiled by immunosequencing and related to cytomegalovirus serostatus. Besides the first cohort of roughly 660 subjects, a separate validation cohort made up of roughly 130 different subjects was used. High-throughput TCR immunosequencing, statistical association of individual TCRs with disease status, and machine learning were combined to predict cytomegalovirus infection status. In a later analysis, previously published TCR beta repertoires from 666 donors were re-analyzed and high-resolution HLA genotyping was added so that TCR occurrence patterns could be studied. Rather than drawing on any new phenotypic data, the later analysis identified candidate immune exposures from TCR beta sequences and the way those sequences occurred across donors. An earlier analysis of a few hundred of the donors applied high-throughput TCR beta sequencing to assess whether each TCR beta V gene segment acted as functional or pseudogenic. Donor age, sex, ethnicity and CMV serostatus were compiled alongside the repertoire data. A later genetic analysis took genome-wide SNP genotypes for about 55% of the roughly 670 donors and used that subset as a discovery cohort. All discovery cohort repertoires had been generated using a single sequencing platform. HLA typing included class I and class II loci at four-digit resolution. The number of typed donors differed by locus: roughly 620-630 for A, B, C, DRB1 and DQB1; some 540 for DQA1; some 590 for DPA1; and roughly 450 for DPB1. Roughly 5 DR-DQ haplotypes were treated as single units for association and clustering because of strong linkage in the cohort. Across 398 genotyped donors of the cohort, an average of about 240,000 unique TCR beta nucleotide sequences per donor were sequenced, and 15% to 20% of those sequences were non-productive.

Overall study results and their limits: An association between a missense DCLRE1C variant and V-gene and J-gene trimming of TCR beta chains was found in a later genetic analysis and replicated in an independent cohort. Because counts were too low, roughly 16 rarely observed V segments, including chromosome 9 orphons, were excluded from the earlier analysis of around 590 of the donors. Correlated functional status among segregating V segments might reflect linkage disequilibrium, but an unknown experimental factor could not be ruled out. A further reported finding was that TCR beta sequences accurately predicted the HLA-A and HLA-B alleles for most subjects in the first cohort. According to the authors, the approach could potentially be generalized to other disease states and immunological phenotypes. Broadly in line with IMGT annotations, most TCR beta V segments showed up in productive rearrangements about 87% or about 30% of the time in an earlier analysis of approximately 640 of the donors. In a later analysis, the rate of TCR association differed among HLA loci, with DRB1 alleles having the most associated TCRs and HLA-C alleles having the fewest. In vitro tests confirmed that a few of the cytomegalovirus-associated TCR beta chains recognize cytomegalovirus antigens. Some IMGT-functional V segments, including TRBV6-2 and TRBV6-3, could not be told apart with the 87-base-pair reads, so those segments were excluded. In both the original and validation cohorts, the classifier was reported to diagnose cytomegalovirus status with high specificity and sensitivity. CMV serostatus was the only immune exposure information available for the cohort. In a later analysis, HLA-associated TCR beta chains showed more clonal expansion and lower generation probabilities than non-associated chains that were equally common. This cohort had only TCR beta chains sequenced, and the lack of alpha or paired-chain data limited which features could be detected. In the study, some 160 TCR beta chains were listed as associated with cytomegalovirus. According to a later analysis, parvovirus B19, influenza, CMV and Epstein-Barr virus appeared linked to several top co-occurrence clusters. Strong co-occurrence of HLA alleles, especially DR and DQ, made assigning TCR associations to individual alleles difficult. Specific HLA alleles were associated with more than 15,000 TCR beta sequences at a false discovery rate of 0.05 in a later analysis. A later genetic analysis reported fewer N-insertions in productive TCRs among donors in an Asian-associated ancestry cluster than the roughly 690-donor mean. Presence/absence analyses assumed roughly uniform sequencing depth across donors, an assumption that may not hold. A group of highly shared sequence variants was considered likely to be a technical artifact of the sequencing pipeline. In a later analysis, most CMV-associated TCR beta chains were found to appear HLA-restricted, with HLA associations seemingly driven largely by CMV exposure. Most TCR sequences were seen in very few donors, while some public TCRs were found in many individuals. HLA typing was unavailable for some donors at each locus, so association tests used only the typed subset.

A word on this clone: Its binding antigen is unknown. Base qualities are not at hand, and no much larger clone is one base apart.

The library was prepared using the immunoSEQ multiplex PCR assay. A mixture of 60 forward primers for TCR Vbeta segments and 13 reverse primers for TCR Jbeta segments was used in the multiplex PCR. A multiplex PCR assay on genomic DNA amplified the CDR3 region of rearranged TCR beta genes. The amplified TCR beta libraries were sequenced on the Illumina HiSeq System as 87-base-pair reads. The paper's data handling went like this. In a later analysis, some 80 million unique TCR beta chains were counted across the roughly 610 repertoires, and roughly 11 million of these chains were shared by at least two donors. A nearest-neighbor algorithm error-corrected the raw reads and collapsed the reads into unique sequences, merging closely related sequences to remove PCR and sequencing errors. CDR3 sequences were aligned to IMGT reference sequences to assign V, D and J gene segments. Each retained sequence needed at least a six-nucleotide match to both a V gene segment and a J gene segment. Rearrangements were called productive when the CDR3 lacked stop codons and stayed in frame with V and J; all others were non-productive. Following IMGT convention, CDR3 was defined as the stretch from the second conserved V-encoded cysteine up to the conserved J-encoded phenylalanine. In an earlier analysis of around 640 of the donors, sequences lacking an unambiguous match to a single V gene segment were excluded. An earlier analysis of approximately 590 of the donors classified V segments as functional when productive rearrangements were above 56.7% and as segregating when the standard deviation between donors was above 5%. A statistical classification framework was developed to diagnose cytomegalovirus status using the catalog of TCR beta chain sequences. V and J gene assignment, in a later analysis, came from comparing TCR nucleotide sequences with IMGT/GENE-DB human TR gene sequences. In a later analysis, CDR3 sequences and most-parsimonious VDJ recombination scenarios were assigned using the TCRdist pipeline. In a later analysis, each TCR beta chain was defined by its CDR3 amino acid sequence together with its V-gene family, and reads without a unique V-gene family were excluded. In a later analysis, a few hundred highly shared, low-generation-probability nucleotide sequences were removed to address suspected cross-contamination and a sequencing artifact. For each public chain, a later analysis derived a clonal expansion index from normalized ranks of inferred template counts within each repertoire. Generation probabilities in a later analysis came from a VDJ recombination model fitted to out-of-frame rearrangements, and those results were checked against IGoR. In a later analysis, TCR-TCR, TCR-HLA and TCR-CMV co-occurrence was scored with hypergeometric tests, and a repertoire-size bias correction was applied to TCR pairs. A later analysis estimated false discovery rates by permuting HLA or CMV assignments 20 times. A later analysis grouped co-occurring TCRs with DBSCAN, adding TCRdist sequence similarity when clustering within HLA-allele-positive subsets. Repertoires with fewer than 30,000 or more than 120,000 public chains were left out of co-occurrence clustering, as were five repertoires with anomalous nucleotide sharing. Not all clones reach the TCRdb copy of this immuneACCESS table, which keeps in-frame sequences only. Checked studies attribute under half of the gap to unresolved V genes and leave the rest unexplained. Clone size and V and J calls were adopted from that table, with D and trimming inferred from the DNA. Present in this sample are under 200,000 clones, about 82% of which were seen just once. The top ten hold 6% to 9% of the sample.

The germline V and J ends show losses of 1 base and 0 bases respectively, and no gene match explains 6 bases of the junction. There are 17 amino acids in the CDR3, from cysteine to phenylalanine inclusive. This entry keeps only the CDR3 DNA: 51 bases, framed from base 1. CDR1 and CDR2 (SGHDT, YYEEEE) derive from the germline V gene. In total, fewer than 750 healthy bone marrow donors made up the cohort. At the time of sampling, every cohort member was nominally healthy, though immune exposures that went unrecorded were likely present. The donor tested CMV seropositive and was one of the 289 seropositive cohort members. A peripheral blood sample was provided by each donor, and peripheral blood mononuclear cells were used for TCR beta sequencing. The Qiagen DNeasy Blood Extraction Kit was used to extract genomic DNA from the blood cell samples.

This TCR was recovered from a woman aged 25 to 39 in good health and CMV-seropositive. Sequencing used PBMCs. The chain employs TRBV5-6 and TRBJ2-1, with 8 bases aligning to TRBD2. The CDR3 amino acid sequence is: CASSLFNRGGSYNEQFF. The bases are TGTGCCAGCAGCTTGTTCAACCGGGGGGGCTCCTACAATGAGCAGTTCTTC.